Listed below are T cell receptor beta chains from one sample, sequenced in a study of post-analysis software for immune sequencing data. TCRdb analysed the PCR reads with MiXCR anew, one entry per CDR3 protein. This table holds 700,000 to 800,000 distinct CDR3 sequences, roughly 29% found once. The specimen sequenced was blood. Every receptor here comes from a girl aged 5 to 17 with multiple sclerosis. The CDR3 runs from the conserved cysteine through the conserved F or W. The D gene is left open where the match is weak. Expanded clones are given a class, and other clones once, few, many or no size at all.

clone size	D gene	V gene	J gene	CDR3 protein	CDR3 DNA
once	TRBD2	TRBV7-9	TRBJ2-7	CASTTQKTSGGQYF	TGTGCCAGCACAACACAGAAGACTAGCGGTGGGCAGTACTTC
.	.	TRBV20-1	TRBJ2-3	CSANPTGTDTQYF	TGCAGTGCTAACCCCACGGGCACAGATACGCAGTATTTT
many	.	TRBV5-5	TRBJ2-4	CASSLGGIQDIQYF	TGTGCCAGCAGCTTGGGAGGGATTCAGGACATTCAGTACTTC
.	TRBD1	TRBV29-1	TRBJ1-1	CSASRSRGPEVNTEAFF	TGCAGCGCCAGCCGATCGAGGGGGCCGGAGGTCAACACTGAAGCTTTCTTT
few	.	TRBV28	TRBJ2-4	CASSWTLAKNIQYF	TGTGCCAGCAGTTGGACTTTAGCCAAAAACATTCAGTACTTC
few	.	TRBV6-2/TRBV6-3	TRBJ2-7	CASSYPTFEQYF	TGTGCCAGCAGTTACCCCACTTTCGAGCAGTACTTC
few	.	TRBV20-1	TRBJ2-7	CSASRVPYGEQYF	TGCAGTGCTAGTCGGGTACCCTACGGGGAGCAGTACTTC
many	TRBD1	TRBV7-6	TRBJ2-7	CASSHFDRGSDEQYF	TGTGCCAGCAGCCACTTCGACAGGGGAAGCGACGAGCAGTACTTC
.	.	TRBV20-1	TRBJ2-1	CSARYGGLSCNEQFF	TGCAGTGCTAGATACGGGGGTCTCTCCTGCAATGAGCAGTTCTTC
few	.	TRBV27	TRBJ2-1	CASSFGQRNNEQFF	TGTGCCAGCAGTTTCGGCCAGAGGAACAATGAGCAGTTCTTC
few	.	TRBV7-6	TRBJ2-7	CASSPWIFREQYF	TGTGCCAGCAGCCCGTGGATATTTCGCGAGCAGTACTTC
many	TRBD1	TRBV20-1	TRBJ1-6	CSARDDPGQGWDNSPLHF	TGCAGTGCTAGAGATGATCCGGGACAGGGATGGGATAATTCACCCCTCCACTTT
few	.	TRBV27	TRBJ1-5	CASSTSTANNQPQHF	TGTGCCAGCAGTACCTCGACAGCCAACAATCAGCCCCAGCATTTT
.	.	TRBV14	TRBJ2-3	CASSQEGFLSTDTQYF	TGTGCCAGCAGCCAAGAAGGCTTCCTGAGCACAGATACGCAGTATTTT
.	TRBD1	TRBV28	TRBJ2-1	CASGQGLNNEQFF	TGTGCCAGCGGACAGGGCCTTAACAATGAGCAGTTCTTC
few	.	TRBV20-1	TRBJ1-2	CSASHSIRRSANYGYTF	TGCAGTGCTAGCCATTCCATTCGACGGTCAGCTAACTATGGCTACACCTTC
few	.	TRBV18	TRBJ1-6	CASSPPDSPLHF	TGTGCCAGCTCACCGCCGGATTCACCCCTCCACTTT
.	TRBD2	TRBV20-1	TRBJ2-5	CSASPSGMGPETQYF	TGCAGTGCTAGTCCTAGCGGTATGGGGCCAGAGACCCAGTACTTC
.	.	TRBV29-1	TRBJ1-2	CSALSGSTNYGYTF	TGCAGCGCTTTGAGCGGTTCTACTAACTATGGCTACACCTTC
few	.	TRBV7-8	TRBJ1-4	CASSLVAEKLFF	TGTGCCAGCAGCTTAGTGGCCGAAAAACTGTTTTTT
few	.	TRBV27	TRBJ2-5	CASNYGETRKETQYF	TGTGCCAGCAACTACGGGGAAACAAGAAAAGAGACCCAGTACTTC
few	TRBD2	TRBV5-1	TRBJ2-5	CASSLGGGAGETQYF	TGCGCCAGCAGCTTGGGCGGGGGGGCCGGTGAGACCCAGTACTTC
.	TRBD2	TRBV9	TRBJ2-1	CASSESLGRVSDEQFF	TGTGCCAGCAGCGAATCTCTCGGGAGGGTCTCTGATGAGCAGTTCTTC
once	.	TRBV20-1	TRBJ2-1	CSAWRRSEQFF	TGCAGTGCTTGGCGTCGCAGTGAGCAGTTCTTC
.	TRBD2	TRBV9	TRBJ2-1	CASTRVPGGEQFF	TGTGCCAGCACCCGGGTTCCCGGGGGGGAGCAGTTCTTC
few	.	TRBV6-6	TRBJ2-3	CASRSLLGSSTDTQYF	TGTGCCAGCAGATCCCTGTTGGGATCTAGCACAGATACGCAGTATTTT
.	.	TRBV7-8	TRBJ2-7	CVSSLAALRGLDYEQYF	TGTGTCAGCAGCTTAGCTGCGTTGCGGGGGCTGGATTACGAGCAGTACTTC
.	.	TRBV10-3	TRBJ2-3	CAISESGEGTDTQYF	TGTGCCATCAGTGAGTCTGGCGAGGGCACAGATACGCAGTATTTT